These 19 T cell receptor beta chains share one sample of origin, sequenced in a study of T cells in Graves' hyperthyroidism and ophthalmopathy. TCR beta CDR3 sequences were amplified from RNA transcripts. Initially, a first-round RT-PCR of the TCR CDR3 employed the HTBI primer set. TCRdb recomputed calls from the multiplex PCR reads with MiXCR, one row per CDR3 protein. The data show hundreds of thousands of distinct CDR3 sequences, approximately 14% seen once. Material for sequencing was blood. All receptors come from a woman under 30 with Graves' hyperthyroidism.

This clonotype was counted ten times or more. This chain connects TRBV7-3 to TRBJ2-5; D perhaps matches TRBD2 (5 bases). Germline V CDR1 and CDR2: SGHTA, FQGTGA. There are 15 residues in the CDR3. The V gene lost 2 bases and the J gene lost 0 bases, with 10 bases spanning the gap. For the CDR3, the DNA is TGTGCCAGCAGCTTAGGGCCGGGGTACCAAGAGACCCAGTACTTC. Protein product: CASSLGPGYQETQYF.

Many counts were recorded for this clonotype. A read error may produce the germline difference seen at one junction end. The rearrangement joins TRBV20-1 to TRBJ2-3; 9 bases are a match to TRBD2. Per germline, CDR1 DFQATT and CDR2 SNEGSKA (reference sequence). This CDR3 has 15 residues. The CDR3 region has the DNA TGCAGTGCTAGAGACCCCGGGACTAGCAGAGATACGCAGTATTTT. It encodes CSARDPGTSRDTQYF.

This clonotype was picked up one time. Just one base apart from a much larger clone, this may be a read error. V is TRBV20-1 and J is TRBJ2-7; D uncertain. From germline, CDR1 is DFQATT and CDR2 SNEGSKA (reference sequence). This CDR3 comprises 13 residues. CDR3 amino acids: CCARPDTTYEQYF. DNA for the CDR3: TGCTGTGCTAGACCCGACACCACCTACGAGCAGTACTTC.

This clonotype was observed many times. The rearrangement joins TRBV15 to TRBJ1-5; D might be TRBD1 (6 bases). Germline V gene data show CDR1 as LNHNV and CDR2 as YYDKDF (reference sequence). The CDR3 has 14 amino acids. V dropped 5 bases and J dropped 7 bases, with 15 bases sitting between them. As DNA, the CDR3 is TGTGCCACCAGCGGCACAGGGTCCCGGCAGCCCCAGCATTTT. This gives the protein CATSGTGSRQPQHF.

In its sample, this clonotype was seen a few times. The genes are TRBV6-1 and TRBJ1-5; possibly TRBD1 for D (6 bases). Germline CDR1 MNHNS, CDR2 SASEGT. The V and J ends lost 5 bases and 2 bases respectively, with 16 bases between them. This CDR3 has 16 amino acids. CDR3 DNA sequence: TGTGCCAGCAGTTTAGGGGGGATATGGGGCAATCAGCCCCAGCATTTT. The encoded protein is CASSLGGIWGNQPQHF.

Ten or more counts support this clonotype. This chain uses TRBV27 with TRBJ2-1, with 11 bases matching TRBD2. In germline, CDR1 is MNHEY, CDR2 SMNVEV (reference sequence). The CDR3 contains 17 residues. J was trimmed by 7 bases and V by 5 bases; bases with no gene match: 13. CDR3 in amino acids: CASSLGLSGRAGNEQFF. CDR3 nucleotides: TGTGCCAGCAGTCTTGGACTTAGCGGGAGGGCCGGGAATGAGCAGTTCTTC.

This chain links TRBV15 with TRBJ2-7; maybe TRBD2 (6 bases). Germline values: CDR1 LNHNV, CDR2 YYDKDF (reference sequence). V shed 0 bases and J shed 2 bases, with 11 bases lying between them. The CDR3 is made up of 15 amino acids. The CDR3 nucleotides read TGTGCCACCAGCAGAGAATTCGGGGGAACCTACGAGCAGTACTTC. Amino acid sequence: CATSREFGGTYEQYF.

CDR3: CASSHKAGTARTEAFF. The CDR3 DNA reads as TGCGCCAGCAGCCACAAAGCTGGGACAGCTCGGACTGAAGCTTTCTTT. The V call is TRBV4-1, the J call TRBJ1-1; 7 bases are shared with TRBD1. With 3 bases clipped from V and 5 bases from J, the junction kept 12 bases outside the gene matches. This CDR3 contains 16 residues. The germline V gene has CDR1 MGHRA and CDR2 YSYEKL.

About this clonotype: Given a much more abundant clone one base away, this may be a read error. The chain is built from TRBV7-9 and TRBJ1-1; possible D gene TRBD1, 6 bases. With 6 bases removed from V and 1 base from J, the gap between germline ends came to 9 bases. Germline values: CDR1 SEHNR, CDR2 FQNEAQ (reference sequence). This CDR3 is 13 amino acids long. CDR3 sequence reads: CASRFRGNTEAFF. DNA for the CDR3: TGTGCCAGCAGATTCAGGGGGAACACTGAAGCTTTCTTT. The full variable domain, with the rest looked up from reference TRBV7-9 and TRBJ1-1, is DTGVSQNPRHKITKRGQNVTFRCDPISEHNRLYWYRQTLGQGPEFLTYFQNEAQLEKSRLLSDRFSAERPKGSFSTLEIQRTEQGDSAMYLCASRFRGNTEAFFGQGTRLTVV.

This clonotype occurred many times. DNA of the CDR3: TGCAGTGCTAGTTCGGCAAGGGGGGAACACCGTCTAACTGAAGCTTTCTTT. This encodes CSASSARGEHRLTEAFF. The chain uses TRBV20-1 and TRBJ1-1; D possibly corresponds to TRBD1 (6 bases). Looked up from germline, CDR1 is DFQATT and CDR2 is SNEGSKA (reference sequence). The CDR3 runs 17 residues. V lost 3 bases and J lost 5, with 25 bases in between.

This clonotype was counted at least ten times. The chain uses TRBV29-1 and TRBJ2-3; D is possibly TRBD1 or TRBD2 (5 bases each). V was trimmed by 7 bases and J by 2 bases, leaving 16 bases between them. Germline V lookup: CDR1 SQVTM, CDR2 ANQGSEA. The CDR3 contains 14 residues. CDR3 in amino acids: CSAIWWDDTDTQYF. DNA for the CDR3: TGCAGCGCTATTTGGTGGGACGACACAGATACGCAGTATTTT.

This clonotype was seen at least ten times. The CDR3 region has the DNA TGCGCCAGCAGCTTGGACAGGGAAAACACCGGGGAGCTGTTTTTT. This gives the protein CASSLDRENTGELFF. V usage is TRBV5-1 and J usage is TRBJ2-2; D is possibly TRBD1 (6 bases). This CDR3 comprises 15 residues. CDR1 SGHRS and CDR2 YFSETQ come from the germline V gene. V was clipped by 0 bases and J by 2 bases, with 8 bases between them.

This clonotype was found many times. This chain links TRBV28 with TRBJ2-7; 7 bases align to TRBD1. This CDR3 contains 14 residues. Trimming removed 6 bases from V and 0 bases from J; junction bases left unmatched: 5. CDR1 is MDHEN and CDR2 is SYDVKM in the germline V gene. The CDR3: CASRTNRGSYEQYF. CDR3 bases: TGTGCCAGCAGAACCAACAGGGGCTCCTACGAGCAGTACTTC.

This clonotype was observed many times. V and J are TRBV10-1 and TRBJ1-2; no clear D gene. The length of the CDR3 is 13 residues. In germline, CDR1 is WNHNN, CDR2 SYGVQD (reference sequence). The V gene lost 7 bases and the J gene lost 6 bases, with 15 bases spanning the gap. This chain's CDR3 is CASTYRIQHGYTF. The CDR3 nucleotides are TGCGCCAGCACGTACCGAATACAGCATGGCTACACCTTC.

This clonotype was detected only a few times. The chain links TRBV15 to TRBJ2-3, with D tentatively TRBD2 (5 bases). This CDR3 has 14 amino acids. Germline V gives CDR1 LNHNV, CDR2 YYDKDF (reference sequence). Trimming removed 3 bases from V and 0 bases from J, with 7 bases in between. The CDR3 region has the DNA TGTGCCACCAGCAGTAGGGAGAGCACAGATACGCAGTATTTT. Translated, it gives CATSSRESTDTQYF.

The chain employs TRBV7-3 and TRBJ2-1; D not resolved. Trimming pared 2 bases from V and 4 bases from J, leaving 12 bases between. The CDR3 runs to 15 residues. CDR1 and CDR2 from the germline V gene are SGHTA and FQGTGA. As DNA, the CDR3 is TGTGCCAGCAGCTTATCCCACTCAATTTACAATGAGCAGTTCTTC. Translation gives CASSLSHSIYNEQFF.

The gene calls are TRBV5-1 and TRBJ2-1, with D maybe TRBD2 (6 bases). From germline, CDR1 is SGHRS and CDR2 YFSETQ. The CDR3 has 13 amino acids. The ends were cut back, 0 bases at V and 9 bases at J, with 10 bases in the middle. The CDR3 protein is CASSLELAGEQFF. CDR3 nucleotide sequence: TGCGCCAGCAGCTTGGAACTAGCCGGTGAGCAGTTCTTC.

This clonotype was picked up a small number of times. The V call is TRBV3-1, the J call TRBJ2-5; D unresolved. This CDR3 region has 15 residues. V lost 4 bases and J lost 0, with 12 bases in between. Germline loops: CDR1 LGHDT, CDR2 YNNKEL (reference sequence). CDR3 protein: CASSRDWQHQETQYF. CDR3 sequence (DNA): TGTGCCAGCAGCCGAGATTGGCAGCACCAAGAGACCCAGTACTTC.

The rearrangement uses TRBV12-3 or TRBV12-4 and TRBJ2-6; possibly TRBD2 for D (6 bases). CDR3 size: 16 residues. V lost 3 bases and J 2 bases, leaving 11 bases between the germline ends. CDR3 sequence (DNA): TGTGCCAGCAGTTTCGGGGGTCTGCCTGGGGCCAACGTCCTGACTTTC. The encoded protein is CASSFGGLPGANVLTF.